The 30 T cell receptor beta chains presented below share a single source sample, sequenced in a study of metastatic and nonmetastatic thyroid tumors. All patients were untreated before thyroid surgery. TCRdb reassembled clones from the PCR reads with MiXCR. The table lists tens of thousands of clones, approximately 16% of them singletons. Sequencing was carried out using tumor tissue. Receptors were obtained from a female donor with papillary thyroid cancer or a benign thyroid nodule (not recorded which). Some clones in this sample may be carry-over from other donors' samples.

This clone was counted ten times or more. This sequence joins TRBV20-1 and TRBJ2-7, with 9 bases that match TRBD1. Germline trimming cut 6 bases from V and 5 bases from J; bases unmatched to any gene: 8. Germline CDR1 and CDR2: DFQATT and SNEGSKA (reference sequence). The CDR3 runs to 13 residues. The DNA of the CDR3 is TGCAGTGCAAATGACAGGGGGTTCGACGAGCAGTACTTC. Amino acid sequence: CSANDRGFDEQYF.

This clone was seen many times. V is TRBV28 and J is TRBJ1-4; D possibly corresponds to TRBD1 (5 bases). Germline V CDR1 and CDR2: MDHEN, SYDVKM. The ends were cut back, 5 bases at V and 0 bases at J, with 7 bases in the middle. The CDR3 has 14 residues. The CDR3 loop reads CASSPTATNEKLFF. The CDR3 region has the DNA TGTGCCAGCAGTCCGACAGCAACTAATGAAAAACTGTTTTTT.

This clone was counted at least ten times. This chain connects TRBV2 to TRBJ1-1, with D maybe TRBD1 (6 bases). CDR3 length equals 14 residues. From germline, CDR1 is SNHLY and CDR2 FYNNEI. V was pared by 6 bases and J by 7 bases, with 18 bases between. The CDR3 region is CASRARTDSVEAFF. CDR3 bases: TGTGCCAGCAGGGCCAGGACAGACTCAGTTGAAGCTTTCTTT.

This clone occurred once. The J gene is TRBJ2-1, the V gene TRBV5-1, with D possibly matching TRBD2 (7 bases). Germline V gives CDR1 SGHRS, CDR2 YFSETQ. This CDR3 is built from 15 residues. Deletions cut 4 bases from V and 12 bases from J, with 23 bases between. CDR3 DNA sequence: TGCGCCAGCAGCCCCCTTCCCGGGGGGACATTAGGGCAGTTCTTC. It translates to CASSPLPGGTLGQFF.

This chain joins TRBV5-1 and TRBJ2-2, with 7 nucleotides matching TRBD2. The length of the CDR3 is 16 residues. CDR1 and CDR2 from the germline V gene are SGHRS and YFSETQ. The J segment lost 7 bases and the V segment lost 0 bases, leaving 9 bases of the junction unmatched. CDR3 protein: CASSLANGRSNGELFF. The CDR3 nucleotides read TGCGCCAGCAGCTTGGCTAACGGGAGGTCGAACGGGGAGCTGTTTTTT.

This clone showed up just a few times. A much bigger clone sits one base away, suggesting this may be a read error. This chain joins TRBV28 and TRBJ2-2; weak D call: TRBD2 (5 bases). The germline V gene encodes CDR1 MDHEN and CDR2 SYDVKM. There are 9 residues in the CDR3. The CDR3 protein is CAGTGDLFF. CDR3 nucleotide sequence: TGTGCCGGCACCGGGGATCTGTTTTTT.

This clone was seen more than once but under ten times. The chain joins TRBV6-1 to TRBJ2-2, with 10 bases lining up with TRBD1. Germline values: CDR1 MNHNS, CDR2 SASEGT. V lost 10 bases to trimming and J lost 6 bases; unmatched junction nucleotides: 11. This CDR3 has 15 residues. The CDR3 spells CAIYETGGTPGELFF. The CDR3 DNA sequence: TGTGCCATCTACGAGACAGGGGGCACGCCCGGGGAGCTGTTTTTT.

With regard to this clone: The junction shows a germline mismatch at one end, possibly a read error. At the DNA level, this CDR3 is encoded by other sequences in the same sample as well. The chain links TRBV5-1 to TRBJ2-7, with D maybe TRBD2 (5 bases). The germline gives CDR1 SGHRS, CDR2 YFSETQ. The CDR3 has 12 residues. The CDR3 coding sequence is TGTGCCAGCAGCCTAGCAGGTGAGGTACCGTACTTC. Translating it yields CASSLAGEVPYF.

This clone was counted ten times or more. V and J are TRBV10-2 and TRBJ2-7; D is ambiguous. The CDR3 covers 13 residues. Trimming stripped 3 bases from V and 2 bases from J, with 8 bases between. CDR1 and CDR2 (germline): WSHSY, SAAADI. The CDR3 region is CASSETNTYEQYF. In nucleotides, the CDR3 is TGCGCCAGCAGTGAAACAAATACCTACGAGCAGTACTTC.

On this clone itself: Its ends do not fully match the called genes, so a read error is possible. The chain uses TRBV19 and TRBJ2-7; the D is unclear. Germline CDR1 LNHDA, CDR2 SQIVND (reference sequence). CDR3 length: 13 amino acids. Here the CDR3 reads CVSSIKESYEQYF. The CDR3 region has the DNA TGTGTCAGTAGTATTAAGGAATCCTACGAGCAGTACTTC. Drawing the rest from reference TRBV19 and TRBJ2-7, the complete variable domain is DGGITQSPKYLFRKEGQNVTLSCEQNLNHDAMYWYRQDPGQGLRLIYYSQIVNDFQKGDIAEGYSVSREKKESFPLTVTSAQKNPTAFYLCVSSIKESYEQYFGPGTRLTVT.

Ten or more counts support this clone. Here the CDR3 reads CASSPGQGNEKLFF. The CDR3 DNA reads as TGTGCCAGCAGCCCGGGACAGGGTAATGAAAAACTGTTTTTT. V gene TRBV5-4 combines with J gene TRBJ1-4; 9 nucleotides align to TRBD1. The CDR3 consists of 14 residues. V lost 4 bases to trimming and J lost 4 bases; unmatched junction nucleotides: 2. The germline gives CDR1 SGHNT, CDR2 YYREEE (reference sequence).

This clone has a single count. This CDR3 reads CASIVSWTAYEQYF. The DNA for the CDR3 is TGTGCCAGTATTGTTTCGTGGACAGCCTACGAGCAGTACTTC. The chain employs TRBV30 and TRBJ2-7; possibly TRBD1 for D (6 bases). CDR3 length: 14 residues. Deletions cut 8 bases from V and 2 bases from J, with 19 bases between. Per germline, CDR1 GTSNPN and CDR2 SVGIG (reference sequence).

This clone was observed many times. The genes are TRBV10-2 and TRBJ2-1; D possibly corresponds to TRBD2 (5 bases). Germline CDR1 WSHSY, CDR2 SAAADI. V lost 0 bases to trimming and J lost 9 bases, with 15 bases between them. The CDR3 is 15 residues long. The DNA for the CDR3 is TGCGCCAGCAGTGAGTCGGGAAGGAGGTCCGGTGAGCAGTTCTTC. It specifies CASSESGRRSGEQFF.

Ten or more counts support this clone. V usage is TRBV20-1 and J usage is TRBJ1-5; D remains unclear. V gave up 6 bases and J gave up 0 bases, with 15 bases separating them. In germline, CDR1 is DFQATT, CDR2 SNEGSKA (reference sequence). The CDR3 is made up of 15 amino acids. CDR3 amino acids: CSANQDPNSNQPQHF. CDR3 sequence (DNA): TGCAGTGCCAATCAGGACCCCAATAGCAATCAGCCCCAGCATTTT.

This clone was seen repeatedly, ten times or more. The chain employs TRBV20-1 and TRBJ2-2; 7 positions agree with TRBD1. Per germline, CDR1 DFQATT and CDR2 SNEGSKA (reference sequence). The junction had 7 bases not matched to a gene; V was cut back by 3 bases and J by 0 bases. The CDR3 has 16 amino acids. The CDR3 nucleotides are TGCAGTGCTAGTTCCCCCGGGACAGCGAACACCGGGGAGCTGTTTTTT. Translating gives CSASSPGTANTGELFF.

For this clone: A much larger clone sits a single nucleotide away, making a read error possible. The chain uses TRBV4-3 and TRBJ1-2; D is unclear. V lost 0 bases and J lost 4, with 12 bases in between. Per the germline V gene, CDR1 is LGHNA and CDR2 is YSLEER. This CDR3 has 15 amino acids. CDR3 in amino acids: CASSQDGPGIYGYTF. In DNA, the CDR3 is TGCGCCAGCAGCCAAGATGGACCGGGGATCTATGGCTACACCTTC.

This clone was seen ten or more times. The chain recombines TRBV5-1 with TRBJ2-3; D ambiguous. The CDR3 length is 17 residues. The germline CDR1 and CDR2 sequences are SGHRS and YFSETQ. V was cut by 1 base and J by 4 bases, with 19 bases left in between. CDR3 DNA: TGCGCCAGCAGCTTGAGGGTCTTCGCCCTAGAATCAGATACGCAGTATTTT. Translating gives CASSLRVFALESDTQYF. The whole variable domain, remainder taken from reference TRBV5-1 and TRBJ2-3, is KAGVTQTPRYLIKTRGQQVTLSCSPISGHRSVSWYQQTPGQGLQFLFEYFSETQRNKGNFPGRFSGRQFSNSRSEMNVSTLELGDSALYLCASSLRVFALESDTQYFGPGTRLTVL.

Note on this clone: This could be a read error, since a much larger clone is one nucleotide away. The conserved phenylalanine or tryptophan is not found at the CDR3 terminus, so this likely reflects a read error. This chain uses TRBV10-3 with TRBJ2-1, with D possibly being TRBD1 (7 bases). This CDR3 is built from 13 residues. CDR1 and CDR2 from the germline V gene are ENHRY and SYGVKD. The CDR3 is CATGRSEINEQFL. In DNA, the CDR3 is TGTGCGACAGGGAGGAGCGAAATAAATGAGCAGTTCTTA.

The rearrangement uses TRBV28 and TRBJ2-1; the D gene is possibly TRBD2 (5 bases). V lost 3 bases and J 3 bases, leaving 21 bases between the germline ends. Germline V lookup: CDR1 MDHEN, CDR2 SYDVKM. The CDR3 runs 18 residues. CDR3 protein: CASSLPSSRVAHYNEQFF. The CDR3 coding sequence is TGTGCCAGCAGTTTGCCCAGTTCGCGGGTGGCCCACTACAATGAGCAGTTCTTC.

This clone was counted ten times or more. This chain uses TRBV11-1 with TRBJ2-3, with D unresolved. The V gene lost 2 bases and the J gene lost 6 bases, with 12 bases spanning the gap. CDR1 and CDR2 (germline): SGHAT, FQDESV (reference sequence). The CDR3 totals 14 residues. The CDR3 bases are TGTGCCAGCAGCTTAAGGCCCACAACGGATACGCAGTATTTT. Its protein is CASSLRPTTDTQYF.

The chain combines TRBV5-2 with TRBJ2-3; the table calls TRBD2, which could not be checked here. TRBV5-2 is a pseudogene segment. This CDR3 region has 19 residues. The CDR3 DNA reads TGTGCCAGCATCTTGCAAGGTTTAGGTAGCGGGAGGGCCATAGATACGCAGTATTTT. Its translation: CASILQGLGSGRAIDTQYF.

This clone was detected ten times or more. This chain uses TRBV13 with TRBJ2-1, with 7 bases that match TRBD2. V lost 3 bases to trimming and J lost 8 bases; unmatched junction nucleotides: 10. The germline V gene encodes CDR1 PRHDT and CDR2 FYEKMQ (reference sequence). The length of the CDR3 is 15 residues. The CDR3 region has the DNA TGTGCCAGCAGCTTGGGGGACTACAAGAACGATGAGCAGTTCTTC. Protein product: CASSLGDYKNDEQFF.

This chain uses TRBV7-8 with TRBJ2-7, with TRBD2 matching 15 bases. Germline CDR1 and CDR2: SGHVS and FQNEAQ. Trimming removed 6 bases from V and 6 bases from J; junction bases left unmatched: 9. The CDR3 extends over 16 amino acids. The DNA for the CDR3 is TGTGCCAGCAGAGAAAAATGGACTAGCGGGAGGGGCGAGCAGTACTTC. Translated, it gives CASREKWTSGRGEQYF. Combining the CDR3 with reference TRBV7-8 and TRBJ2-7 gives the whole variable domain GAGVSQSPRYKVAKRGQDVALRCDPISGHVSLFWYQQALGQGPEFLTYFQNEAQLDKSGLPSDRFFAERPEGSVSTLKIQRTQQEDSAVYLCASREKWTSGRGEQYFGPGTRLTVT.

This clone was seen ten or more times. The chain employs TRBV20-1 and TRBJ1-3, with a tentative D call TRBD1 (6 bases). The CDR3 extends over 17 amino acids. The germline gives CDR1 DFQATT, CDR2 SNEGSKA (reference sequence). Trimming took 1 base from V and 0 from J, leaving 16 bases between them. The CDR3 is CSARAVGGSSSGNTIYF. The CDR3 coding sequence is TGCAGTGCTAGAGCCGTGGGGGGCTCAAGCTCTGGAAACACCATATATTTT.

This clone has ten or more counts. This chain uses TRBV10-3 with TRBJ1-5, with D uncertain. Trimming pared 4 bases from V and 0 bases from J, leaving 13 bases between. There are 16 residues in the CDR3. The V gene's germline CDR1 is ENHRY and CDR2 SYGVKD. In nucleotides, the CDR3 is TGTGCCATCAGTGCACACCTGGGCTCTAGCAATCAGCCCCAGCATTTT. It is translated as CAISAHLGSSNQPQHF.

This clone has at least ten counts. The genes are TRBV12-3 or TRBV12-4 and TRBJ1-3, with D possibly matching TRBD1 (6 bases). Trimming removed 3 bases from V and 5 bases from J, with 17 bases in between. The CDR3 has 16 amino acids. CDR3 DNA: TGTGCCAGCAGTTTTTTTTCAGGGGCCCGTCGAAACACCATATATTTT. Translation: CASSFFSGARRNTIYF.

This clone was seen repeatedly, ten times or more. This rearrangement joins TRBV2 to TRBJ2-7, with TRBD2 as a possible D gene (5 bases). Germline V gene data show CDR1 as SNHLY and CDR2 as FYNNEI. This CDR3 has 13 amino acids. Trimming took 8 bases from V and 1 from J, leaving 12 bases between them. CDR3 in amino acids: CASQRTVSYEQYF. DNA of the CDR3: TGTGCCAGCCAACGGACTGTGTCCTACGAGCAGTACTTC.

In its sample, this clone was seen a few times. Being one base from a much bigger clone, this may be a read error. V usage is TRBV10-3 and J usage is TRBJ2-1, with D perhaps assigned TRBD1 or TRBD2 (7 bases each). Germline V gene lookup returns CDR1 ENHRY and CDR2 SYGVKD. Trimming pared 6 bases from V and 7 bases from J, leaving 31 bases between. The CDR3 has 19 residues. As DNA, the CDR3 is TGTGCCATCAGCCCCCGACAGGGATTTATCACTAGCGTAAGGAATGAGCAGTTCTTC. Translated: CAISPRQGFITSVRNEQFF.

With regard to this clone: Its ends do not fully match the called genes, so a read error is possible. V usage is TRBV5-1 and J usage is TRBJ2-3; 7 bases are a match to TRBD2. In germline, CDR1 is SGHRS, CDR2 YFSETQ. This CDR3 region has 15 residues. CDR3 amino acids: CASGFRAAGPDTQYF. The DNA of the CDR3 is TGCGCCAGCGGCTTTCGTGCAGCGGGGCCAGATACGCAGTATTTT.

The chain uses TRBV20-1 and TRBJ2-3, with TRBD2 identical over 7 bases. Germline V gives CDR1 DFQATT, CDR2 SNEGSKA (reference sequence). The CDR3 runs to 15 residues. Losses at the gene ends were 1 base for V and 2 bases for J; bases not matched to a gene: 6. The CDR3 protein is CSARVTSTDTDTQYF. The CDR3 DNA follows: TGCAGTGCTAGAGTGACTAGCACAGACACAGATACGCAGTATTTT.